The subject of this entry is one T cell receptor beta chain. Original processing methods: Quantification of nucleated cells was approximated via reference gene primer amplification. The repertoire was sequenced with immunoSEQ multiplex PCR; TCRdb's copy has only in-frame clones and lacks some. That table supplies the V and J calls and clone size; D and trimming were determined from the DNA. The sample holds some 40,000 clones; about 90% are singletons and the top ten take 7.5% to 10%. This record belongs to a study of blood T cell repertoires in COVID-19. Study-wide background: Samples came from the United States, Italy and Spain, spanning acute and convalescent COVID-19. PBMCs, B-cell-depleted T cells, or T cells provided the cDNA or gDNA that made up the material.

J was trimmed by 2 bases and V by 2 bases; bases with no gene match: 0. In germline, CDR1 is MDHEN, CDR2 SYDVKM. The CDR3 spans 14 residues. The sequenced material came from peripheral blood. V gene TRBV28 combines with J gene TRBJ2-7, with 10 bases lining up with TRBD2. The clonotype comes from a human donor in a cohort sampled during active COVID-19. The CDR3: CASSLLAGAYEQYF. As DNA, the CDR3 is TGTGCCAGCAGTTTACTAGCGGGGGCCTACGAGCAGTACTTC.